What follows is one T cell receptor (beta chain) and its context. The data derive from a study of shared clonotypes between healthy human individuals. Study background: Each donor's CD4 naive and CD4 memory cells filled three plates apiece, CD8 naive two, and CD8 memory one.

Sequencing was at deep level. Replicate sorted-subset PCRs were loaded with around 210 ng DNA, 31,000 or so T cell genomes. Data came from immunoSEQ multiplex PCR; TCRdb stores just in-frame clones and leaves some out. The profile shows roughly 700,000 clones, 90% of them singletons. Germline loops: CDR1 SGDLS, CDR2 YYNGEE. The V gene end was trimmed by 3 bases and the J gene end by 5 bases; junction bases not matched to a gene: 8. There are 14 residues in the CDR3. The specimen sequenced was memory CD8+ T cells from PBMCs. Described subset: CD45RO+ cells pooled with CCR7-negative TemRA cells. The receptor was isolated from a man aged 18 to 30 in good health. Some clones in this sample may be carry-over from other donors' samples. The chain employs TRBV9 and TRBJ2-7; 7 positions match TRBD1. The CDR3 reads CASSADRVANEQYF. The CDR3 bases are TGTGCCAGCAGCGCCGACAGGGTTGCCAACGAGCAGTACTTC.